The 12 T cell receptor beta chains reported below all come from one sample, sequenced in a study of CD8 T cells in Susac syndrome. Random hexamers primed reverse transcription of roughly 0.5 to 1 ug RNA. TCRdb recomputed calls from the immunoSEQ multiplex PCR reads with MiXCR, one row per CDR3 protein. The sample includes 300,000 to 350,000 distinct CDR3 sequences, about 91% seen only once; the top ten take roughly 0.059%. The sequencing sample was made of CD4+ T cells from PBMCs. The receptors derive from a human donor with multiple sclerosis.

This chain links TRBV14 with TRBJ2-1; 7 bases match TRBD1. CDR1 and CDR2 from the germline V gene are SGHDN and FVKESK. The CDR3 covers 14 residues. V lost 0 bases to trimming and J lost 6 bases; unmatched junction nucleotides: 2. This CDR3 reads CASSQDRGSNEQFF. CDR3 DNA sequence: TGTGCCAGCAGCCAAGACAGGGGGTCCAATGAGCAGTTCTTC.

J is TRBJ2-1 and V is TRBV12-3 or TRBV12-4, with no clear D. The CDR3 extends over 13 amino acids. V was trimmed by 5 bases and J by 9 bases, leaving 14 bases between them. In DNA form, the CDR3 reads TGTGCCAGCAGTGCCGGATTTGGGCCTGAGCAGTTCTTC. Translated: CASSAGFGPEQFF.

The chain employs TRBV6-1 and TRBJ2-2, with TRBD2 matching over 7 bases. V was pared by 2 bases and J by 0 bases, with 3 bases of the junction left unmatched. CDR1 and CDR2 (germline): MNHNS, SASEGT. This CDR3 spans 16 amino acids. CDR3 DNA sequence: TGTGCCAGCAGTGAATCCCTAGCGGCGAACACCGGGGAGCTGTTTTTT. Its protein product is CASSESLAANTGELFF.

V gene TRBV7-9 combines with J gene TRBJ1-1, with TRBD1 matching 9 bases. The trim removed 5 bases at V and 4 bases at J, leaving 14 bases unmatched. This CDR3 is 17 amino acids long. The V gene's germline CDR1 is SEHNR and CDR2 FQNEAQ (reference sequence). The CDR3 sequence is CASSPPAGGQGGTEAFF. CDR3 nucleotide sequence: TGTGCCAGCAGCCCCCCCGCCGGGGGACAGGGCGGCACTGAAGCTTTCTTT.

The chain carries TRBV20-1 and TRBJ1-2, with TRBD1 identical over 9 bases. Per germline, CDR1 DFQATT and CDR2 SNEGSKA (reference sequence). J was trimmed by 3 bases and V by 0 bases; bases with no gene match: 11. The CDR3 is 17 residues long. The CDR3 is CSARDRNTGGDYYGYTF. The CDR3 coding sequence is TGCAGTGCTAGAGATCGGAATACAGGGGGCGATTACTATGGCTACACCTTC.

The rearrangement joins TRBV25-1 to TRBJ1-4; D is perhaps TRBD1 (6 bases). The germline gives CDR1 MGHDK, CDR2 SYGVNS. CDR3 length equals 14 residues. The germline V and J ends were trimmed by 8 bases and 8 bases, with 18 bases remaining between them. The CDR3 here is CASLGGRREEKLFF. The CDR3, as DNA: TGTGCCAGCCTGGGGGGGCGGCGTGAAGAAAAACTGTTTTTT.

This sequence joins TRBV20-1 and TRBJ2-5, with a possible D match to TRBD2 (6 bases). V dropped 3 bases and J dropped 0 bases, with 11 bases sitting between them. This CDR3 contains 14 residues. Germline V CDR1 and CDR2: DFQATT, SNEGSKA (reference sequence). This chain's CDR3 is CSASYGGYQETQYF. CDR3 nucleotides: TGCAGTGCTAGTTATGGAGGGTACCAAGAGACCCAGTACTTC.

V and J are TRBV10-3 and TRBJ2-7, with D possibly being TRBD2 (5 bases). This CDR3 has 15 amino acids. Per the germline V gene, CDR1 is ENHRY and CDR2 is SYGVKD. The ends were cut back, 6 bases at V and 2 bases at J, with 17 bases in the middle. The CDR3, as DNA: TGTGCCATCAGAGCCGGGCTAGAGACTACCTACGAGCAGTACTTC. Translation: CAIRAGLETTYEQYF.

CDR3 sequence: CSAGRRPETQYF. The CDR3 nucleotides read TGCAGTGCCGGGAGGCGTCCGGAGACCCAGTACTTC. The chain recombines TRBV20-1 with TRBJ2-5; 7 positions match TRBD2. The V gene end was trimmed by 6 bases and the J gene end by 5 bases; junction bases not matched to a gene: 6. CDR3 length: 12 amino acids. The V gene's germline CDR1 is DFQATT and CDR2 SNEGSKA (reference sequence).

J is TRBJ2-7 and V is TRBV6-6; D is undetermined. With 6 bases removed from V and 6 bases from J, the gap between germline ends came to 15 bases. The CDR3 has 13 amino acids. Germline assignment: CDR1 MNHNY and CDR2 SVGAGI (reference sequence). CDR3: CASSLQPFFEQYF. The CDR3 bases are TGTGCCAGCAGCCTCCAACCTTTCTTCGAGCAGTACTTC.

DNA for the CDR3: TGTGCCTGGAGTAGTCGGTCTAGCGGGAACTACGAGCAGTACTTC. It translates to CAWSSRSSGNYEQYF. The chain joins TRBV30 to TRBJ2-7; 9 bases line up with TRBD2. This CDR3 is built from 15 residues. Germline CDR1 GTSNPN, CDR2 SVGIG (reference sequence). Losses at the gene ends were 2 bases for V and 3 bases for J; bases not matched to a gene: 8.

This rearrangement joins TRBV5-1 to TRBJ2-7; D is possibly TRBD2 (5 bases). V was trimmed by 2 bases and J by 4 bases, leaving 16 bases between them. Germline CDR1 and CDR2: SGHRS and YFSETQ. The CDR3 extends over 15 amino acids. For the CDR3, the DNA is TGCGCCAGCAGCTTAGACGGACGCCCGGGATACGAGCAGTACTTC. This encodes CASSLDGRPGYEQYF.